This TCR beta chain was sequenced during a study of radiotherapy plus CTLA-4 blockade in lung cancer. Study details: Disease control was achieved by approximately 32% of patients, and objective responses by 18%.

Study-level results: TCR clones originating in tumors grew in number in blood after radiotherapy plus ipilimumab.

CDR1 is LGHNA and CDR2 is YSLEER in the germline V gene. J lost 7 bases, V lost 0 bases, and 5 bases had no gene match. This CDR3 is built from 14 residues. Concerning this clone: Its target is not known.

The data were produced by immunoSEQ multiplex PCR, yet TCRdb's version contains in-frame clones alone and is incomplete. The data hold approximately 69,000 clones, with 78% observed a single time. The TCR sequence derives from a human donor with non-small cell lung cancer who had a complete response to radiotherapy plus ipilimumab. Specimen: peripheral blood, collected from a patient treated with radiotherapy plus ipilimumab. This chain connects TRBV4-3 to TRBJ1-2; 7 bases are shared with TRBD1. CDR3 region: CASSQDTGAGGYTF. The CDR3 DNA reads TGCGCCAGCAGCCAAGATACAGGGGCCGGTGGCTACACCTTC.